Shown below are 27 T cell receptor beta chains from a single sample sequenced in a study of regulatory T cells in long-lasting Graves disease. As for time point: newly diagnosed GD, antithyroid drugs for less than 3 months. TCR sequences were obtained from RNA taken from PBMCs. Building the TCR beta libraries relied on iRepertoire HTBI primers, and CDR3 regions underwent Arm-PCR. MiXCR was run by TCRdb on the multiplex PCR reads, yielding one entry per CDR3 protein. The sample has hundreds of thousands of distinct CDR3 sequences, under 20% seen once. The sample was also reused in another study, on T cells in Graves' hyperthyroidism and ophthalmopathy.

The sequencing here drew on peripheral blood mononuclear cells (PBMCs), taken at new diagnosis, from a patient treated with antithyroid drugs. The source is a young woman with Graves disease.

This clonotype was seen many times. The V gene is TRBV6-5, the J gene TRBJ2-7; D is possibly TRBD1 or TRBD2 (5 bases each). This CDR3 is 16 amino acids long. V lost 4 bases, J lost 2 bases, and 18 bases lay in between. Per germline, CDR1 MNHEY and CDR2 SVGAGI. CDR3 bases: TGTGCCAGCAGTTTGAAACCGGGACCGAGCGCCTACGAGCAGTACTTC. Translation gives CASSLKPGPSAYEQYF.

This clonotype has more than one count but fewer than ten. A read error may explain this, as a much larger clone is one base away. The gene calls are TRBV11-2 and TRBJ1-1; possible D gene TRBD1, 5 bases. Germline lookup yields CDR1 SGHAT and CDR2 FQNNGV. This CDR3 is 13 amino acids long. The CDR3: CASSTRVLTGAFF. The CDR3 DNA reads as TGTGCCAGCAGCACCAGGGTCCTCACTGGAGCTTTCTTT. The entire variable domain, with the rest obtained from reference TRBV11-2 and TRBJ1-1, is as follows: EAGVAQSPRYKIIEKRQSVAFWCNPISGHATLYWYQQILGQGPKLLIQFQNNGVVDDSQLPKDRFSAERLKGVDSTLKIQPAKLEDSAVYLCASSTRVLTGAFFGQGTRLTVV.

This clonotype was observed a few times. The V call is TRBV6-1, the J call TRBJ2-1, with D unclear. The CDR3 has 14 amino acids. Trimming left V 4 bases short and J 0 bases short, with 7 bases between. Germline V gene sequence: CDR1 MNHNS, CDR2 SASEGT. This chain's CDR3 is CASSGDSSYNEQFF. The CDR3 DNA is TGTGCCAGCAGTGGTGACTCCTCCTACAATGAGCAGTTCTTC.

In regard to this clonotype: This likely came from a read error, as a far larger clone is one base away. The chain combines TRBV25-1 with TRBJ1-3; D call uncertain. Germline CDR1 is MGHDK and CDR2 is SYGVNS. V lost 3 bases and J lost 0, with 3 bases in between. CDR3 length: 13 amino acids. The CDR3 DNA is TGTGCCAGCAGTGACGGCTCTGGAAACACCATATATTTT. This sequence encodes CASSDGSGNTIYF.

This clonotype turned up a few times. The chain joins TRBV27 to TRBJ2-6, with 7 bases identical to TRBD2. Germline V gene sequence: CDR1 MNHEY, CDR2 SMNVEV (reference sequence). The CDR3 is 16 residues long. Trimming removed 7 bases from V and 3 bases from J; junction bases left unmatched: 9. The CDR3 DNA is TGTGCCAGCACCAGCCTCGGGACTATTGGGGCCAACGTCCTGACTTTC. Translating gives CASTSLGTIGANVLTF.

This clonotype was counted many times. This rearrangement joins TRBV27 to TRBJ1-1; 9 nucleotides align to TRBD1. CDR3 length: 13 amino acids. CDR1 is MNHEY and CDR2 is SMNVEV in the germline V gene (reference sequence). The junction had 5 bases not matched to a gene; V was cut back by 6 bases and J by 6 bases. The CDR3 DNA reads TGTGCCAGCAGCCTCGACAGGGGGGCTGAAGCTTTCTTT. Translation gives CASSLDRGAEAFF.

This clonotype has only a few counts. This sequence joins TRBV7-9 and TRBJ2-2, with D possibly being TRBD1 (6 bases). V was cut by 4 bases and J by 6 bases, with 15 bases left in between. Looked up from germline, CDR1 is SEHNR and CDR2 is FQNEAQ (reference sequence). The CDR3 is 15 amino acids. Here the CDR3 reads CASSSRRGGPGELFF. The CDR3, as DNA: TGTGCCAGCAGCTCGCGCAGGGGCGGCCCCGGGGAGCTGTTTTTT.

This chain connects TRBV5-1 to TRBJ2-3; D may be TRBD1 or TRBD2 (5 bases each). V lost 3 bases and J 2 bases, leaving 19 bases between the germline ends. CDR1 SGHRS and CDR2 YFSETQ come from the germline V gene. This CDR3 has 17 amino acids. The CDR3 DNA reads TGCGCCAGCAGCTACCCACCGGGGCAGCGATTCACAGATACGCAGTATTTT. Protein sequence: CASSYPPGQRFTDTQYF. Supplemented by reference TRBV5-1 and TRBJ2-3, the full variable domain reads KAGVTQTPRYLIKTRGQQVTLSCSPISGHRSVSWYQQTPGQGLQFLFEYFSETQRNKGNFPGRFSGRQFSNSRSEMNVSTLELGDSALYLCASSYPPGQRFTDTQYFGPGTRLTVL.

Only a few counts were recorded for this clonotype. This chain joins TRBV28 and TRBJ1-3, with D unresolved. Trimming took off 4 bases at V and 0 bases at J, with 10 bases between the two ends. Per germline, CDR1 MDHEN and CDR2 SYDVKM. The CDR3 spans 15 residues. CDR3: CASSSLSYSGNTIYF. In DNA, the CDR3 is TGTGCCAGCAGTTCCCTCAGTTACTCTGGAAACACCATATATTTT.

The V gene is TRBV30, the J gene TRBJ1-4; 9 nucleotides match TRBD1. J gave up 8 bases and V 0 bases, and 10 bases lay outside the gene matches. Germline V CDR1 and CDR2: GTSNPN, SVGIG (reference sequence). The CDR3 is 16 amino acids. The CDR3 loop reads CAWSVRGTGFLEKLFF. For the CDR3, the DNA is TGTGCCTGGAGTGTACGAGGGACAGGGTTTTTGGAAAAACTGTTTTTT.

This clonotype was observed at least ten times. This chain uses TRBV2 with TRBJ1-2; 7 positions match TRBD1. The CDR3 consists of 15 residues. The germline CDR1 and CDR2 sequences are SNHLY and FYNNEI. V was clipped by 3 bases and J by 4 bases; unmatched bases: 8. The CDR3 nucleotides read TGTGCCAGCAGTGAGAGGAGGGGGCAGGTCTATGGCTACACCTTC. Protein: CASSERRGQVYGYTF.

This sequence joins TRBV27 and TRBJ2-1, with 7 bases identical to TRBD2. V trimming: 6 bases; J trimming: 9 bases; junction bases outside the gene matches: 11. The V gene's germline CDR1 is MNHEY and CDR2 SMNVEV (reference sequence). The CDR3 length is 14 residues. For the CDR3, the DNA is TGTGCCAGCAGCTTAGGACTAGGGGTGGGTGAGCAGTTCTTC. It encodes CASSLGLGVGEQFF.

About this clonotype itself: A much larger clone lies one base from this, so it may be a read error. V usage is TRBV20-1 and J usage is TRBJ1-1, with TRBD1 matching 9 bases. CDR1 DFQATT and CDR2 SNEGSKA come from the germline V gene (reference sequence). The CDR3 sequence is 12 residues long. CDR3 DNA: TGCAGTTCGACAGGGGGGAACGCTGAAGCTTTCTTT. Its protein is CSSTGGNAEAFF.

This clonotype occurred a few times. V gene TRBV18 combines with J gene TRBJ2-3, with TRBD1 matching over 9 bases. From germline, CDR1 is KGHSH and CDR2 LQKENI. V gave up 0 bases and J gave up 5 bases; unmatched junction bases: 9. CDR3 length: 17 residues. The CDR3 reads CASSPPLGQGPQDTQYF. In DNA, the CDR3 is TGTGCCAGCTCACCACCGCTCGGACAGGGGCCCCAAGATACGCAGTATTTT.

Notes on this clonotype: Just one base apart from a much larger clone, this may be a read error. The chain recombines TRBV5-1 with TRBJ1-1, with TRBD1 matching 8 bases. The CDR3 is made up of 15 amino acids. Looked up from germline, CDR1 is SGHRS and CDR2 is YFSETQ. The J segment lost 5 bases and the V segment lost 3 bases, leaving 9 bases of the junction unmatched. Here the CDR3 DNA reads TGCGCCAGCAGCTCGGGACAGGCCATGGGGACTGAAGCTTTCTTT. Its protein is CASSSGQAMGTEAFF.

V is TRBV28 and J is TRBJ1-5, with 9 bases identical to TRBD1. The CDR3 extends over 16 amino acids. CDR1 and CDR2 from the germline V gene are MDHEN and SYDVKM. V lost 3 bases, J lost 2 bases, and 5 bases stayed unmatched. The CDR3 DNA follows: TGTGCCAGCAGTTTTCCCGGGACAGGGCGCAATCAGCCCCAGCATTTT. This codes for CASSFPGTGRNQPQHF.

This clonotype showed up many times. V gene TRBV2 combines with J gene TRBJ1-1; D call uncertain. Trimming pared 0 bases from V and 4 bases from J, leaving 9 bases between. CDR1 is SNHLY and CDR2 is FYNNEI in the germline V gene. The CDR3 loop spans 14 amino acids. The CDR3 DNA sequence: TGTGCCAGCAGTGAAGCGCTTGCTAGCACTGAAGCTTTCTTT. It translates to CASSEALASTEAFF.

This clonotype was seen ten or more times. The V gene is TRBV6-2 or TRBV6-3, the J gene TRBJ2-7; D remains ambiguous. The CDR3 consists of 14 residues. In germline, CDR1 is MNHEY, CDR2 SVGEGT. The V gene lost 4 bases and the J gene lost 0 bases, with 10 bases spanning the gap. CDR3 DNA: TGTGCCAGCAGTTCTCTCACTACCTCCTACGAGCAGTACTTC. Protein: CASSSLTTSYEQYF.

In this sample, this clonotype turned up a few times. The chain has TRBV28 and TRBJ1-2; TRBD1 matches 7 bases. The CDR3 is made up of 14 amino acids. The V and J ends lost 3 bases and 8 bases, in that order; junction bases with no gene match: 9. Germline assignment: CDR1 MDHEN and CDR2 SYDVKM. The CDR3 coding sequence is TGTGCCAGCAGTTTCCTCGACAGGGCGGGGGGCTACACCTTC. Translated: CASSFLDRAGGYTF.

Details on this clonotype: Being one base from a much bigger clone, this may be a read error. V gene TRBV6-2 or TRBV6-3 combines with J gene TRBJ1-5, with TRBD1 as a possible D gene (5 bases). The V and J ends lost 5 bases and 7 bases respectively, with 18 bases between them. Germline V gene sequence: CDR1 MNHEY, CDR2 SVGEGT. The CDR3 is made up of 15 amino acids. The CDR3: CASSHETGRGQPQHF. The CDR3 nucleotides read TGTGCCAGCAGTCATGAAACGGGACGAGGGCAGCCCCAGCATTTT.

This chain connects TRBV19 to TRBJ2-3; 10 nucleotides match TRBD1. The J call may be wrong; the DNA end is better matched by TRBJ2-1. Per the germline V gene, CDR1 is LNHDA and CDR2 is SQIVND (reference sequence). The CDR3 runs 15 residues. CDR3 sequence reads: CASSIVGQGSNEQFF. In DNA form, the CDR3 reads TGTGCCAGTAGTATAGTGGGACAGGGGTCCAATGAGCAGTTCTTC.

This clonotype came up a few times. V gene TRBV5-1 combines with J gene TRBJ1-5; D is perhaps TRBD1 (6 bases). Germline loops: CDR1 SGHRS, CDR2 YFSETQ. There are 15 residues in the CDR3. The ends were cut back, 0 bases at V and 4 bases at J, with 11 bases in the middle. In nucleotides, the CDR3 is TGCGCCAGCAGCTTGGGGGGGACACCAAATCAGCCCCAGCATTTT. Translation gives CASSLGGTPNQPQHF.

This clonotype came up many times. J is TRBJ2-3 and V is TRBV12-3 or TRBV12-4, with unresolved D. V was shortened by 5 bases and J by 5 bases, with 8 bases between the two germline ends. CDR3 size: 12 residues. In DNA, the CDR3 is TGTGCCAGCAGTACTACACGAGATACGCAGTATTTT. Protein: CASSTTRDTQYF.

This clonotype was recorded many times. CDR3 bases: TGTGCCAGCAGTGCGGGGACTAGCGGCGGGGAGCTGTTTTTT. Amino acid sequence: CASSAGTSGGELFF. V usage is TRBV6-4 and J usage is TRBJ2-2; 11 bases agree with TRBD2. There are 14 residues in the CDR3. Germline V gene data show CDR1 as MRHNA and CDR2 as SNTAGT. V trimming: 4 bases; J trimming: 7 bases; junction bases outside the gene matches: 2.

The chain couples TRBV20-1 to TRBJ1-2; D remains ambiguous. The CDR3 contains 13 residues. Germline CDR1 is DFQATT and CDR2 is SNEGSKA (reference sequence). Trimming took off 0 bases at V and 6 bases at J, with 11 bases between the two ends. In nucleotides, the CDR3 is TGCAGTGCTAGAGATCGGGGAGCAGATGGCTACACCTTC. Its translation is CSARDRGADGYTF.

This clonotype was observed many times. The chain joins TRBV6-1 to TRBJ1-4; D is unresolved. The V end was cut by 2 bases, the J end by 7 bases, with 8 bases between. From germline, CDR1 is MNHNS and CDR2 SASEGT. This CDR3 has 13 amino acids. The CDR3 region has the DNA TGTGCCAGCAGTGAACAGTTCTCTGAAAAACTGTTTTTT. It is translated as CASSEQFSEKLFF.

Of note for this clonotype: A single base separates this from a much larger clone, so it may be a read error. The CDR3 sequence: CASSYSGGGYERYF. The DNA of the CDR3 is TGTGCCAGCAGTTACTCCGGGGGCGGCTACGAGCGGTACTTC. The rearrangement joins TRBV6-5 to TRBJ2-7; D may be TRBD1 or TRBD2 (6 bases each). This CDR3 is built from 14 residues. Germline V gene sequence: CDR1 MNHEY, CDR2 SVGAGI.